These 20 T cell receptor beta chains share one sample of origin, sequenced in a study of cytomegalovirus exposure and HLA in healthy donors. The PCR was carried out with 60 Vbeta primers and 13 Jbeta primers. Assay: immunoSEQ multiplex PCR; the TCRdb copy retains only in-frame clones and omits some. The data contain fewer than 200,000 clones, approximately 72% of them singletons. Sequencing was performed on PBMCs. The receptors were gathered from a man in his late teens or twenties in good health and CMV-seronegative.

The chain has TRBV4-1 and TRBJ2-7; 9 bases fit TRBD1. Germline V gene data show CDR1 as MGHRA and CDR2 as YSYEKL. With V trimmed by 7 bases and J by 4 bases, 11 bases remained unmatched. CDR3 length: 15 residues. Here the CDR3 reads CASTERRTGEYEQYF. Written as DNA, the CDR3 is TGCGCCAGCACTGAACGGAGGACAGGGGAGTACGAGCAGTACTTC.

This clone was detected a few times. This chain connects TRBV19 to TRBJ2-3; perhaps TRBD2 as D (6 bases). Germline lookup yields CDR1 LNHDA and CDR2 SQIVND (reference sequence). The CDR3 runs to 17 residues. The V gene lost 5 bases and the J gene lost 0 bases, with 18 bases spanning the gap. CDR3 sequence: CASSAASGGTSTDTQYF. CDR3 nucleotide sequence: TGTGCCAGTAGTGCGGCGTCTGGGGGGACTAGCACAGATACGCAGTATTTT. Using reference TRBV19 and TRBJ2-3 for the parts outside the CDR3, the full variable domain is DGGITQSPKYLFRKEGQNVTLSCEQNLNHDAMYWYRQDPGQGLRLIYYSQIVNDFQKGDIAEGYSVSREKKESFPLTVTSAQKNPTAFYLCASSAASGGTSTDTQYFGPGTRLTVL.

This clone was seen once. Germline is not matched at one junction end, which may reflect a read error. This sequence joins TRBV7-9 and TRBJ1-1, with D possibly matching TRBD1 (5 bases). Per germline, CDR1 SEHNR and CDR2 FQNEAQ (reference sequence). This CDR3 has 12 amino acids. The CDR3 protein is CSSRPEGTEAFF. Here the CDR3 DNA reads TGTTCCAGCCGCCCGGAGGGGACTGAAGCTTTCTTT.

The chain recombines TRBV10-3 with TRBJ2-7; TRBD2 matches at 9 bases. V gave up 6 bases and J gave up 6 bases; unmatched junction bases: 12. The CDR3 has 15 residues. The germline CDR1 and CDR2 sequences are ENHRY and SYGVKD. The DNA of the CDR3 is TGTGCCATCAGCGGACAGTTAGCGGGAGTGGGCGAGCAGTACTTC. Its translation is CAISGQLAGVGEQYF.

The chain combines TRBV10-3 with TRBJ2-3; maybe TRBD2 (6 bases). V was pared by 8 bases and J by 4 bases, with 13 bases between. Germline V gene sequence: CDR1 ENHRY, CDR2 SYGVKD. This CDR3 contains 13 residues. This CDR3 is CAIQEGGADTQYF. The CDR3 nucleotides read TGTGCCATCCAAGAAGGAGGGGCAGATACGCAGTATTTT.

The chain couples TRBV5-8 to TRBJ2-1; 7 positions match TRBD2. V trimming: 0 bases; J trimming: 10 bases; junction bases outside the gene matches: 10. Per the germline V gene, CDR1 is SGHTS and CDR2 is YDEGEE. The length of the CDR3 is 15 residues. The CDR3 nucleotides are TGTGCCAGCAGCTTGGGACTAGCCATTAGAGGGGAGCAGTTCTTC. Translated, it gives CASSLGLAIRGEQFF.

J is TRBJ2-2 and V is TRBV28; D remains unclear. Germline V gene sequence: CDR1 MDHEN, CDR2 SYDVKM. Deletions cut 6 bases from V and 6 bases from J, with 14 bases between. The CDR3 is made up of 14 amino acids. The CDR3 here is CASSPSVVPGELFF. In nucleotides, the CDR3 is TGTGCCAGCAGCCCGTCGGTTGTGCCCGGGGAGCTGTTTTTT. Drawing the rest from reference TRBV28 and TRBJ2-2, the complete variable domain is DVKVTQSSRYLVKRTGEKVFLECVQDMDHENMFWYRQDPGLGLRLIYFSYDVKMKEKGDIPEGYSVSREKKERFSLILESASTNQTSMYLCASSPSVVPGELFFGEGSRLTVL.

The genes are TRBV4-1 and TRBJ1-4; TRBD1 matches at 10 bases. After removal of 1 base from V and 8 bases from J, the junction contained 1 base not matched to a gene. In germline, CDR1 is MGHRA, CDR2 YSYEKL. CDR3 size: 14 residues. The CDR3 reads CASSQGQGAEKLFF. CDR3 nucleotides: TGCGCCAGCAGCCAAGGACAGGGGGCCGAAAAACTGTTTTTT.

The chain's CDR3 is CSVGVGGSDEQYF. The CDR3 DNA follows: TGCAGCGTTGGCGTGGGAGGCTCTGACGAGCAGTACTTC. This chain connects TRBV29-1 to TRBJ2-7, with TRBD2 as a possible D gene (6 bases). The CDR3 runs 13 residues. V was trimmed by 4 bases and J by 5 bases, leaving 15 bases between them. Germline loops: CDR1 SQVTM, CDR2 ANQGSEA.

This clone was seen once. The chain employs TRBV9 and TRBJ2-1; the match to TRBD2 covers 8 bases. V shed 0 bases, J shed 9 bases, and the junction held 11 bases outside the gene matches. Germline CDR1 SGDLS, CDR2 YYNGEE. This CDR3 is 16 amino acids long. CDR3 bases: TGTGCCAGCAGCGTAGGGGAGCGGGAGCCGGACGGTGAGCAGTTCTTC. It translates to CASSVGEREPDGEQFF.

This chain uses TRBV4-1 with TRBJ2-1, with TRBD2 as a possible D gene (6 bases). Germline CDR1 and CDR2: MGHRA and YSYEKL. Trimming cost V 6 bases and J 1 base, with 13 bases left between them. The CDR3 runs 15 residues. CDR3 residues: CASRMEGGSYNEQFF. Written as DNA, the CDR3 is TGCGCCAGCAGAATGGAAGGAGGGTCCTACAATGAGCAGTTCTTC.

Here the CDR3 reads CASRRGLNEKLFF. CDR3 nucleotide sequence: TGTGCCAGCAGGAGGGGGCTTAATGAAAAACTGTTTTTT. The chain carries TRBV6-1 and TRBJ1-4; 7 bases align to TRBD1. The length of the CDR3 is 13 residues. V lost 6 bases, J lost 4 bases, and 2 bases stayed unmatched. Germline V gene data show CDR1 as MNHNS and CDR2 as SASEGT.

The chain has TRBV9 and TRBJ1-3, with a weak D call TRBD1 (5 bases). CDR3 size: 15 residues. The ends were cut back, 0 bases at V and 2 bases at J, with 9 bases in the middle. Germline V lookup: CDR1 SGDLS, CDR2 YYNGEE. The CDR3 sequence: CASSVAGFPGNTIYF. CDR3 nucleotide sequence: TGTGCCAGCAGCGTAGCAGGGTTCCCTGGAAACACCATATATTTT.

The CDR3, as DNA: TGTGCCAGCAGCGCTAGCGGGACAGATACGCAGTATTTT. Amino acid sequence: CASSASGTDTQYF. This chain joins TRBV9 and TRBJ2-3; 8 positions agree with TRBD2. The length of the CDR3 is 13 residues. CDR1 is SGDLS and CDR2 is YYNGEE in the germline V gene. The V and J ends lost 3 bases and 3 bases, in that order; junction bases with no gene match: 0.

J is TRBJ1-2 and V is TRBV28; TRBD1 matches 8 bases. The J segment lost 7 bases and the V segment lost 5 bases, leaving 15 bases of the junction unmatched. CDR1 and CDR2 from the germline V gene are MDHEN and SYDVKM. The length of the CDR3 is 16 residues. In nucleotides, the CDR3 is TGTGCCAGCAGTCCAACATCCAGGGGGCTAGAGGGTGGCTACACCTTC. It encodes CASSPTSRGLEGGYTF.

V usage is TRBV10-1 and J usage is TRBJ1-3; TRBD1 is a possible D gene (6 bases). The V gene's germline CDR1 is WNHNN and CDR2 SYGVQD (reference sequence). The ends were cut back, 3 bases at V and 2 bases at J, with 14 bases in the middle. The CDR3 contains 16 residues. The CDR3 DNA sequence: TGCGCCAGCAGTGATGTTGTTACAGGGCCTGGAAACACCATATATTTT. Its translation: CASSDVVTGPGNTIYF.

The sample holds a few counts of this clone. This chain links TRBV28 with TRBJ2-7, with D perhaps matching TRBD1 (5 bases). CDR3 length: 17 residues. Germline V gene lookup returns CDR1 MDHEN and CDR2 SYDVKM. The V end lost 3 bases, the J end lost 2 bases, and 20 bases lay between the germline ends. For the CDR3, the DNA is TGTGCCAGCAGTTTCTTAACCCAGGGCCTCCGCGCCTACGAGCAGTACTTC. Its translation is CASSFLTQGLRAYEQYF.

This clone was counted only a few times. The rearrangement links TRBV30 to TRBJ2-7, with D tentatively TRBD2 (5 bases). The CDR3 loop spans 11 amino acids. Trimming removed 5 bases from V and 5 bases from J, with 10 bases in between. The germline gives CDR1 GTSNPN, CDR2 SVGIG (reference sequence). The CDR3 here is CAWLDSDEQYF. The CDR3 coding sequence is TGTGCCTGGTTGGACTCTGACGAGCAGTACTTC.

V and J are TRBV5-1 and TRBJ2-3, with 8 bases aligning to TRBD1. The V gene end was trimmed by 4 bases and the J gene end by 6 bases; junction bases not matched to a gene: 10. CDR1 and CDR2 (germline): SGHRS, YFSETQ. The CDR3 is 15 residues long. CDR3 amino acids: CASSGGWDRRDTQYF. The DNA of the CDR3 is TGCGCCAGCAGCGGAGGATGGGACAGGCGCGATACGCAGTATTTT.

The chain links TRBV5-6 to TRBJ2-2; 9 bases align to TRBD2. With 4 bases clipped from V and 7 bases from J, the junction kept 11 bases outside the gene matches. This CDR3 is 16 amino acids long. Germline CDR1 reads SGHDT; CDR2 reads YYEEEE. CDR3 in DNA: TGTGCCAGCAGCCCTAGCGGGAACCTTATGGGCGGGGAGCTGTTTTTT. Translating it yields CASSPSGNLMGGELFF.